A single sample gave rise to the 22 T cell receptor beta chains below, sequenced in a study of memory CD8 T cells in hepatitis C reinfection. The time point is: peak reinfection, 3 to 8 weeks after reinfection detection. The sorted cells went straight to TCR sequencing with no prior in vitro expansion. Repertoires were generated with immunoSEQ multiplex PCR, while TCRdb's copy carries only in-frame clones and drops some. The table shows 2,500 or so clones, with around 89% occurring only once. Sequenced sample: naive CD8+ T cells sorted from blood. The receptors derive from a man aged 50-60 years with hepatitis C virus infection.

In this sample, this clone turned up a few times. The genes are TRBV2 and TRBJ2-7; D possibly corresponds to TRBD2 (5 bases). This CDR3 has 13 amino acids. Trimming left V 5 bases short and J 3 bases short, with 11 bases between. Germline V lookup: CDR1 SNHLY, CDR2 FYNNEI. The CDR3 is CASSPREGYEQYF. CDR3 bases: TGTGCCAGCAGTCCCCGAGAGGGCTACGAGCAGTACTTC.

The chain is built from TRBV28 and TRBJ1-1, with 7 nucleotides matching TRBD1. The germline gives CDR1 MDHEN, CDR2 SYDVKM. The CDR3 is 13 amino acids. After removal of 5 bases from V and 3 bases from J, the junction contained 3 bases not matched to a gene. DNA for the CDR3: TGTGCCAGCAGTCAACAGGGGCACACTGAAGCTTTCTTT. Translated: CASSQQGHTEAFF.

The chain recombines TRBV5-1 with TRBJ2-1; TRBD2 matches 8 bases. The V gene end was trimmed by 4 bases and the J gene end by 4 bases; junction bases not matched to a gene: 10. The V gene's germline CDR1 is SGHRS and CDR2 YFSETQ. The length of the CDR3 is 16 residues. The CDR3 DNA is TGCGCCAGCAGCCCTTACGCGGCTAGCGGGTACAATGAGCAGTTCTTC. Translating it yields CASSPYAASGYNEQFF.

CDR3 DNA: TGTGCCAGCAGTCCCGGACTGGCTGATAAAGAGACCCAGTACTTC. Its protein product is CASSPGLADKETQYF. This chain joins TRBV28 and TRBJ2-5; D is possibly TRBD2 (5 bases). From germline, CDR1 is MDHEN and CDR2 SYDVKM. This CDR3 spans 15 amino acids. With 5 bases removed from V and 3 bases from J, the gap between germline ends came to 16 bases.

The rearrangement joins TRBV6-6 to TRBJ2-1; 7 bases agree with TRBD2. This CDR3 comprises 15 residues. Trimming removed 3 bases from V and 6 bases from J; junction bases left unmatched: 8. Germline V gene lookup returns CDR1 MNHNY and CDR2 SVGAGI (reference sequence). The CDR3 protein is CASSYLEGGSNEQFF. In nucleotides, the CDR3 is TGTGCCAGCAGTTATTTAGAGGGAGGGAGCAATGAGCAGTTCTTC.

The rearrangement uses TRBV28 and TRBJ2-1; no definite D call. This CDR3 spans 14 amino acids. V dropped 6 bases and J dropped 7 bases, with 16 bases sitting between them. Germline V gene lookup returns CDR1 MDHEN and CDR2 SYDVKM. Written as DNA, the CDR3 is TGTGCCAGCAGCATACTATCGTCGGTGAATGAGCAGTTCTTC. It translates to CASSILSSVNEQFF.

V gene TRBV5-1 combines with J gene TRBJ2-1; TRBD2 matches 7 bases. The J segment lost 10 bases and the V segment lost 4 bases, leaving 14 bases of the junction unmatched. Germline V lookup: CDR1 SGHRS, CDR2 YFSETQ. This CDR3 is 15 amino acids long. This chain's CDR3 is CASSPYRDYTVEQFF. In nucleotides, the CDR3 is TGCGCCAGCAGCCCGTACCGGGACTACACGGTAGAGCAGTTCTTC.

The rearrangement links TRBV27 to TRBJ2-1, with TRBD1 identical over 7 bases. The CDR3 is 16 residues long. CDR1 is MNHEY, CDR2 SMNVEV, per germline (reference sequence). The ends lost 4 bases at V and 4 bases at J; junction bases unmatched: 10. CDR3 sequence (DNA): TGTGCCAGCAGTTCCCGTTTAGGGGGCCCGTACAATGAGCAGTTCTTC. Amino acids: CASSSRLGGPYNEQFF.

The chain uses TRBV19 and TRBJ2-7; D might be TRBD2 (6 bases). CDR1 and CDR2 (germline): LNHDA, SQIVND (reference sequence). Trimming removed 3 bases from V and 1 base from J, with 13 bases in between. This CDR3 has 15 amino acids. CDR3 nucleotide sequence: TGTGCCAGTAGTATGTACTCCGGGGGATCCTACGAGCAGTACTTC. Protein: CASSMYSGGSYEQYF.

The V gene is TRBV4-2, the J gene TRBJ2-1; D possibly corresponds to TRBD1 (5 bases). V lost 1 base to trimming and J lost 0 bases, with 13 bases between them. CDR3 size: 17 residues. Per germline, CDR1 LGHNA and CDR2 YNFKEQ. This chain's CDR3 is CASSQADDSSSYNEQFF. The DNA for the CDR3 is TGTGCCAGCAGCCAAGCGGATGACAGTAGCTCCTACAATGAGCAGTTCTTC.

The chain carries TRBV9 and TRBJ1-1; no firm D call. This CDR3 comprises 13 residues. The V end was cut by 0 bases, the J end by 6 bases, with 9 bases between. Germline lookup yields CDR1 SGDLS and CDR2 YYNGEE. The CDR3 protein is CASSVDNSAEAFF. DNA of the CDR3: TGTGCCAGCAGCGTAGACAATTCCGCTGAAGCTTTCTTT. Full variable domain (missing parts from reference TRBV9 and TRBJ1-1): DSGVTQTPKHLITATGQRVTLRCSPRSGDLSVYWYQQSLDQGLQFLIQYYNGEERAKGNILERFSAQQFPDLHSELNLSSLELGDSALYFCASSVDNSAEAFFGQGTRLTVV.

The chain carries TRBV28 and TRBJ1-2, with 9 bases matching TRBD1. CDR3 length: 16 residues. Trimming at V came to 6 bases and at J to 7 bases, leaving 15 bases not matched to a gene. Germline V lookup: CDR1 MDHEN, CDR2 SYDVKM. CDR3 in DNA: TGTGCCAGCAGCCCCGAACAGGGGGCGATGTCTTCTGGCTACACCTTC. Translation gives CASSPEQGAMSSGYTF.

V usage is TRBV27 and J usage is TRBJ2-6; D possibly corresponds to TRBD1 (5 bases). The CDR3 has 14 amino acids. Germline V lookup: CDR1 MNHEY, CDR2 SMNVEV (reference sequence). V shed 6 bases and J shed 4 bases, with 10 bases lying between them. Here the CDR3 DNA reads TGTGCCAGCAGACTGACAGACGGGGCCAACGTCCTGACTTTC. It specifies CASRLTDGANVLTF.

The chain recombines TRBV27 with TRBJ1-2; D call uncertain. V was shortened by 5 bases and J by 2 bases, with 6 bases between the two germline ends. The CDR3 runs to 12 residues. CDR1 is MNHEY, CDR2 SMNVEV, per germline (reference sequence). CDR3 sequence: CASSNTNYGYTF. The CDR3 DNA reads TGTGCCAGCAGTAACACAAACTATGGCTACACCTTC.

V usage is TRBV14 and J usage is TRBJ2-7; D remains unclear. This CDR3 has 13 residues. The germline V gene has CDR1 SGHDN and CDR2 FVKESK. Trimming left V 4 bases short and J 0 bases short, with 7 bases between. CDR3 amino acids: CASSPSSSYEQYF. The CDR3 nucleotides are TGTGCCAGCAGCCCCTCGAGCTCCTACGAGCAGTACTTC.

The chain employs TRBV2 and TRBJ2-7; TRBD2 aligns across 16 bases. Germline trimming cut 4 bases from V and 0 bases from J; bases unmatched to any gene: 6. The CDR3 is 18 amino acids. Germline loops: CDR1 SNHLY, CDR2 FYNNEI. The CDR3 sequence is CASSGGLAGGISSYEQYF. The CDR3 nucleotides read TGTGCCAGCAGTGGGGGACTAGCGGGAGGGATTAGCTCCTACGAGCAGTACTTC. The variable domain in full, with the rest retrieved from reference TRBV2 and TRBJ2-7, is EPEVTQTPSHQVTQMGQEVILRCVPISNHLYFYWYRQILGQKVEFLVSFYNNEISEKSEIFDDQFSVERPDGSNFTLKIRSTKLEDSAMYFCASSGGLAGGISSYEQYFGPGTRLTVT.

This chain uses TRBV28 with TRBJ2-3, with 9 bases aligning to TRBD1. Germline V lookup: CDR1 MDHEN, CDR2 SYDVKM. Trimming took 4 bases from V and 2 from J; bases not matched to a gene: 7. The CDR3 has 16 amino acids. The CDR3, as DNA: TGTGCCAGCAGTTCAGACAGGGGGGCGGACACAGATACGCAGTATTTT. It is translated as CASSSDRGADTDTQYF.

The chain uses TRBV10-3 and TRBJ2-1; 8 bases are a match to TRBD2. In germline, CDR1 is ENHRY, CDR2 SYGVKD. Trimming took 3 bases from V and 5 from J; bases not matched to a gene: 9. The CDR3 extends over 16 amino acids. CDR3 DNA: TGTGCCATCAGTGATCCGAGCGGGAGTAGAGACAATGAGCAGTTCTTC. It yields the protein CAISDPSGSRDNEQFF.

The CDR3 coding sequence is TGTGCCAGCCAGACAGGGACTAGCACAGATACGCAGTATTTT. Translated, it gives CASQTGTSTDTQYF. The chain uses TRBV19 and TRBJ2-3; perhaps TRBD1 as D (7 bases). The V end was cut by 9 bases, the J end by 0 bases, with 13 bases between. The CDR3 consists of 14 residues. Germline V CDR1 and CDR2: LNHDA, SQIVND (reference sequence).

The chain is built from TRBV6-5 and TRBJ1-2; a possible D gene is TRBD1 (5 bases). V was cut by 6 bases and J by 4 bases, with 18 bases left in between. The CDR3 consists of 15 residues. Germline V gene lookup returns CDR1 MNHEY and CDR2 SVGAGI. The CDR3 spells CASSTGGDTRYGYTF. The DNA of the CDR3 is TGTGCCAGCAGCACCGGGGGTGACACACGCTATGGCTACACCTTC.

The rearrangement uses TRBV27 and TRBJ2-3; 7 positions agree with TRBD2. Germline values: CDR1 MNHEY, CDR2 SMNVEV (reference sequence). This CDR3 has 15 amino acids. V was pared by 3 bases and J by 2 bases, with 5 bases of the junction left unmatched. Here the CDR3 DNA reads TGTGCCAGCAGTTTCACGGGGGGACCCACAGATACGCAGTATTTT. Translated: CASSFTGGPTDTQYF.

The rearrangement uses TRBV29-1 and TRBJ1-2, with 9 bases identical to TRBD1. With 5 bases clipped from V and 3 bases from J, the junction kept 4 bases outside the gene matches. The CDR3 is 13 residues long. Germline V gene sequence: CDR1 SQVTM, CDR2 ANQGSEA. In nucleotides, the CDR3 is TGCAGCGTTTGGGACAGGGCTGACTATGGCTACACCTTC. As protein: CSVWDRADYGYTF.